These T cell receptor beta chains were read from a single sample in a study of blood T cell repertoires in COVID-19. TCRdb's table, derived via immunoSEQ multiplex PCR, lists solely in-frame clones and lacks some. This table has some 120,000 clones, over 75% appearing once. The source material was peripheral blood. Source of these receptors: a woman in her sixties or seventies with acute or convalescent COVID-19. The CDR3 runs from the conserved cysteine through the conserved F or W. Fields, in order: J gene, D gene, clone size, V gene, CDR3 DNA, CDR3 protein. The D gene is left open where the match is weak. Where a row states a size, it is once, few, many or the class of an expanded clone; other rows omit it.

>TRBJ2-1|TRBD2|NA|TRBV11-2
TGTGCCAGCAGCGCTAGGGTAGCGGGAGGCATCGGAAATGAGCAGTTCTTC
CASSARVAGGIGNEQFF
>TRBJ2-2|TRBD1|NA|TRBV9
TGTGCCAGCAGCCCCGGACAGGGGAAAGGGAGGATCGCCGGGGAGCTGTTTTTT
CASSPGQGKGRIAGELFF
>TRBJ2-1|TRBD2|NA|TRBV19
TGTGCCAGTAGTATATCGGGAGCGGGGACCTCCTACAATGAGCAGTTCTTC
CASSISGAGTSYNEQFF
>TRBJ2-1|TRBD1|NA|TRBV28
TGTGCCAGCAGTTTATTAGTTGGGACAGGGCAGTTCTTC
CASSLLVGTGQFF
>TRBJ1-1|NA|NA|TRBV2
TGTGCCAGCAGTGGAGTAGAGGCAAATGAAGCTTTCTTT
CASSGVEANEAFF
>TRBJ1-1|TRBD1|NA|TRBV5-4
TGTGCCAGCAGGTACAGGGGGTCGGACACTGAAGCTTTCTTT
CASRYRGSDTEAFF
>TRBJ2-1|NA|NA|TRBV27
TGTGCCAGCAGGTTTATCGACAACTACAATGAGCAGTTCTTC
CASRFIDNYNEQFF
>TRBJ1-2|TRBD1|NA|TRBV7-2
TGTGCCAGCAGCGCTACTCGGACAGGGGGTGGCTACACCTTC
CASSATRTGGGYTF
>TRBJ2-5|TRBD2|NA|TRBV7-9
TGTGCCAGCAGCTCATCTAGCGGGACACAAGAGACCCAGTACTTC
CASSSSSGTQETQYF
>TRBJ1-3|NA|NA|TRBV12-3/TRBV12-4
TGTGCCAGCAGGATCCAGAGAAACACCATATATTTT
CASRIQRNTIYF
>TRBJ2-3|NA|once|TRBV7-3
TGTGCCAGCAGCTTAAGTGCGGCAGATACGCAGTATTTT
CASSLSAADTQYF
>TRBJ2-3|TRBD2|NA|TRBV7-9
TGTGCCAGCAGCAAAGGGCGGGAGGGCCGAGTGGGAGATACGCAGTATTTT
CASSKGREGRVGDTQYF
>TRBJ1-2|NA|NA|TRBV12-1
TGTGCCAGCCCTACTCTTAGGGGTATTAGCTATGGCTACACCTTC
CASPTLRGISYGYTF
>TRBJ2-1|NA|NA|TRBV9
TGTGCCAGCAGCGTAAGCGGAGGCTCCTACAATGAGCAGTTCTTC
CASSVSGGSYNEQFF
>TRBJ1-5|NA|NA|TRBV2
TGTGCCAGCAGTGGGTCCGGGACAAGAATTCAGCCCCAGCATTTT
CASSGSGTRIQPQHF
>TRBJ2-2|NA|NA|TRBV2
TGTGCCAGCATATCCCCAAGAGGGACCGGGGAGCTGTTTTTT
CASISPRGTGELFF
>TRBJ1-1|TRBD1|NA|TRBV19
TGTGCCAGTAGTTATGTACAGGGGGCGGTTGGGGAGAACACTGAAGCTTTCTTT
CASSYVQGAVGENTEAFF
>TRBJ2-1|TRBD2|few|TRBV27
TGTGCCAGCCAAACTTTCTCGTTCGGGGGGGATGGCAATGAGCAGTTCTTC
CASQTFSFGGDGNEQFF
>TRBJ2-1|NA|NA|TRBV19
TGTGCCAGTAGTATGGTAGCGCGAGCCTACAATGAGCAGTTCTTC
CASSMVARAYNEQFF
>TRBJ2-2|NA|NA|TRBV19
TGTGCCAGTAGCCCAGGGGCCTCGAACACCGGGGAGCTGTTTTTT
CASSPGASNTGELFF
>TRBJ2-1|NA|NA|TRBV3-1/TRBV3-2
TGTGCCAGCAGCCAAGGTCGGGTCGATGAGCAGTTCTTC
CASSQGRVDEQFF
>TRBJ1-2|NA|once|TRBV29-1
TGCAGCGTTGAAGTCTCACCCCGGAGAGGCTACACCTTC
CSVEVSPRRGYTF
>TRBJ1-1|TRBD1|NA|TRBV2
TGTGCCAGCAGTGTGCGGACAGGCACTGAAGCTTTCTTT
CASSVRTGTEAFF
>TRBJ1-5|TRBD1|few|TRBV7-9
TGTGCCAGCAGCTGGGGACAGGGAAGCAATCAGCCCCAGCATTTT
CASSWGQGSNQPQHF
>TRBJ2-7|NA|NA|TRBV5-4
TGTGCCAGCAGCTCCTACAGGGACCCCTACGAGCAGTACTTC
CASSSYRDPYEQYF
>TRBJ2-2|NA|NA|TRBV28
TGTGCCAGCAGTCTTAACACCGGGGAGCTGTTTTTT
CASSLNTGELFF
>TRBJ2-7|TRBD1|NA|TRBV11-3
TGTGCCAGCAGCCGGACAGGTTCCGACTACGAGCAGTACTTC
CASSRTGSDYEQYF
>TRBJ2-1|TRBD2|NA|TRBV5-1
TGCGCCAGCAGCGTTCTAGCGGGAGGATTCAATGAGCAGTTCTTC
CASSVLAGGFNEQFF
>TRBJ2-2|TRBD1|NA|TRBV4-2
TGTGCCAGCAGCCCACAGGGGGAAGGGGCCGGGGAGCTGTTTTTT
CASSPQGEGAGELFF
>TRBJ2-1|NA|NA|TRBV10-3
TGTGCCATCAGTGACAGGATAGAGCTGGGTGAGCAGTTCTTC
CAISDRIELGEQFF
>TRBJ1-2|NA|few|TRBV30
TGTGCCTGGAGTGTACACAGGGTACGGGCTAACTATGGCTACACCTTC
CAWSVHRVRANYGYTF
>TRBJ2-1|TRBD2|NA|TRBV11-3
TGTGCCAGCAGCTTCACCGGGACTAGCGCGGGTGAGCAGTTCTTC
CASSFTGTSAGEQFF
>TRBJ2-5|NA|NA|TRBV30
TGTGCCTGGAGTGAGGACAGAGAAGAGACCCAGTACTTC
CAWSEDREETQYF
>TRBJ1-1|NA|once|TRBV5-1
TGCGCCAGCAGCTTGGAGGGAGTAGCTGAAGCTTTCTTT
CASSLEGVAEAFF
>TRBJ2-7|TRBD2|few|TRBV19
TGTGCCAGTAGTATAGCGGCGGGAGAATCCTACGAGCAGTACTTC
CASSIAAGESYEQYF
>TRBJ1-1|NA|NA|TRBV27
TGTGCCAGCAGCCAGGGCGCTGTAGTAAAGGAAGCTTTCTTT
CASSQGAVVKEAFF
>TRBJ2-7|TRBD1|NA|TRBV16
TGTGCCAGCAGCCAAGGATACAGGGGCCAGAGCTCCTACGAGCAGTACTTC
CASSQGYRGQSSYEQYF
>TRBJ1-6|NA|NA|TRBV12-3/TRBV12-4
TGTGCCAGCAATCCGGGATATAATTCACCCCTCCACTTT
CASNPGYNSPLHF
>TRBJ1-4|NA|once|TRBV14
TGTGCCAGCAGCCAAGATGCGGCGAGGGATAATGAAAAACTGTTTTTT
CASSQDAARDNEKLFF
>TRBJ2-5|NA|NA|TRBV2
TGTGCCAGCACGGGGCTAGCGACAAAGGGGGAGACCCAGTACTTC
CASTGLATKGETQYF
>TRBJ1-2|TRBD1|NA|TRBV6-6
TGTGCCAGCAATCCGGGACAGGGTAACGGCTACACCTTC
CASNPGQGNGYTF
>TRBJ2-1|TRBD2|NA|TRBV15
TGTGCCACCAGCAGCGTAGCGGGAGCAATTAGTGAGCAGTTCTTC
CATSSVAGAISEQFF
>TRBJ1-1|TRBD1|NA|TRBV5-1
TGCGCCAGCAGCTGGGGTCCTTGGATGGGACAGGGGAGGAGCACTGAAGCTTTCTTT
CASSWGPWMGQGRSTEAFF
>TRBJ2-1|NA|NA|TRBV12-3/TRBV12-4
TGTGCCAGCACCAACGAAGCCCGGGGTGAGCAGTTCTTC
CASTNEARGEQFF
>TRBJ1-5|TRBD1|NA|TRBV30
TGTGCCTGGGGACAGGGGAATCAGCCCCAGCATTTT
CAWGQGNQPQHF
>TRBJ2-5|TRBD1|NA|TRBV19
TGTGCCAGTAGTCTCCCGACAGGGAAGGGGGAGACCCAGTACTTC
CASSLPTGKGETQYF
>TRBJ2-5|TRBD1|NA|TRBV18
TGTGCCAGCTCACCGAACAGGGGAGACCAAGAGACCCAGTACTTC
CASSPNRGDQETQYF
>TRBJ1-2|NA|NA|TRBV5-1
TGCGCCAGCAGCTTATCTCCGGGTGAGAACTATGGCTACACCTTC
CASSLSPGENYGYTF
>TRBJ2-1|TRBD1|once|TRBV30
TGTGCCTGGGGGCAGGGGGCTAACAATGAGCAGTTCTTC
CAWGQGANNEQFF
>TRBJ2-2|TRBD2|NA|TRBV19
TGTGCCAGTAGTGGGACTAGCGGTTACACCGGGGAGCTGTTTTTT
CASSGTSGYTGELFF
>TRBJ2-6|NA|NA|TRBV20-1
TGCAGTGCTAGTGCGCGCTCTGGGGCCAACGTCCTGACTTTC
CSASARSGANVLTF
>TRBJ1-1|NA|NA|TRBV9
TGTGCCAGCAGCGTTCAGTTGAACACTGAAGCTTTCTTT
CASSVQLNTEAFF
>TRBJ2-7|TRBD2|once|TRBV27
TGTGCCAGCAGAGGACTAGCGGGGAGCTCCTACGAGCAGTACTTC
CASRGLAGSSYEQYF